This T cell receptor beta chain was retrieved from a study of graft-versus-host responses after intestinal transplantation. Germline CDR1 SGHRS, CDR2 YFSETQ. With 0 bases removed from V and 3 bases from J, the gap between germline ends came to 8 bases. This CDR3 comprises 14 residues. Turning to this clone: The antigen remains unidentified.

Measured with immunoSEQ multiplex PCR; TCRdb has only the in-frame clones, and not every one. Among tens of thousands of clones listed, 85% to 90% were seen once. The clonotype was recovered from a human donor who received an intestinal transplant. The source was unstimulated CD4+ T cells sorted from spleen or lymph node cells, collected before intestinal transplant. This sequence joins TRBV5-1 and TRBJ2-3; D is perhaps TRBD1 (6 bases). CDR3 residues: CASSLEGVTDTQYF. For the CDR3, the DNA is TGCGCCAGCAGCTTGGAGGGGGTAACAGATACGCAGTATTTT.